This TCR beta chain was sequenced during a study of circulating and synovial CD4+ cells in juvenile arthritis. A note on this clone: What it recognizes is unknown.

Germline V gene lookup returns CDR1 SGHRS and CDR2 YFSETQ. Trimming removed 4 bases from V and 6 bases from J, with 19 bases in between. The CDR3 covers 16 residues. Findings of the study overall: Diversity here was lower than in bulk blood CD4 cells. Deeper sequencing increased measured overlap with synovial clonotypes. CPL and bulk CD4 samples differed at least tenfold in T cell genomes. Traditional Vbeta family usage analysis missed the pathogenic-like versus bulk difference.

Profiling relied on immunoSEQ multiplex PCR, and the TCRdb table lists in-frame clones only, not all of them. The sample carries around 16,000 clones, approximately 90% recorded once. The chain couples TRBV5-1 to TRBJ1-4, with D perhaps matching TRBD1 (5 bases). This TCR came from a human donor with juvenile idiopathic arthritis. The specimen sequenced was CD4+ T cells from blood. Here the CDR3 reads CASSVSADRYYEKLFF. CDR3 DNA sequence: TGCGCCAGCAGCGTATCAGCCGACAGATACTATGAAAAACTGTTTTTT.